The entry below describes one T cell receptor (beta chain). The antigen remains undetermined. These data originate in a study of OX40 agonist ivuxolimab in advanced cancers. The wider study: Patients' therapy was ivuxolimab, an antibody that acts as an agonist of OX40 (CD134). Hepatocellular carcinoma, melanoma, renal cell or head and neck cancer occurred in dose-escalation patients. Of mixed ages from about 20 to 80 and averaging about 56 years, the group was over 80% male.

The CDR3 is made up of 18 amino acids. Trimming shortened V by 6 bases and J by 7 bases, and 27 bases separated the two germline ends. Germline-derived CDR1 and CDR2 are MGHDK and SYGVNS. Study conclusions and caveats: At 0.1 to 3.0 mg/kg, CD4+ and CD8+ blood T cells expanded clonally by week 6.

Libraries were prepared by immunoSEQ multiplex PCR; TCRdb keeps only in-frame clonotypes and omits some of them. The table includes some 74,000 clones, about 94% detected once. This chain links TRBV25-1 with TRBJ2-2, with D maybe TRBD2 (7 bases). The sequences come from CD4+ or CD8+ T cells sorted from blood, collected in a trial of the OX40 agonist ivuxolimab. This TCR came from an adult with an advanced solid tumor such as melanoma, head and neck, liver or kidney cancer. The CDR3 nucleotides read TGTGCCAGCAGCGTGCTTGAGGGGGGGAGGGCCGTGGACGGGGAGCTGTTTTTT. It is translated as CASSVLEGGRAVDGELFF.